The clone carrying this T cell receptor beta chain turned up a few times. Other DNA sequences in the same sample also yield this CDR3. In germline, CDR1 is SNHLY, CDR2 FYNNEI. The CDR3 runs 15 residues. With V trimmed by 3 bases and J by 0 bases, 1 base remained unmatched. The sample belongs to a study of shared clonotypes between healthy human individuals. Each subset's genomic DNA was split evenly across several immunoSEQ plates. Data came from immunoSEQ multiplex PCR; TCRdb stores just in-frame clones and leaves some out. The table includes approximately 2,000,000 clones, approximately 90% detected once.

Sequences were obtained from naive CD4+ T cells from PBMCs. Documented subset: CD45RA+ positively selected. This rearrangement joins TRBV2 to TRBJ2-1; 8 nucleotides line up with TRBD1. The clonotype originates from a man aged 18 to 29 in good health. Some clones in this sample may be carry-over from other donors' samples. CDR3 nucleotides: TGTGCCAGCAGTGATCAGGGGGCCTCCTACAATGAGCAGTTCTTC. Translation gives CASSDQGASYNEQFF. Full variable domain (missing parts from reference TRBV2 and TRBJ2-1): EPEVTQTPSHQVTQMGQEVILRCVPISNHLYFYWYRQILGQKVEFLVSFYNNEISEKSEIFDDQFSVERPDGSNFTLKIRSTKLEDSAMYFCASSDQGASYNEQFFGPGTRLTVL.